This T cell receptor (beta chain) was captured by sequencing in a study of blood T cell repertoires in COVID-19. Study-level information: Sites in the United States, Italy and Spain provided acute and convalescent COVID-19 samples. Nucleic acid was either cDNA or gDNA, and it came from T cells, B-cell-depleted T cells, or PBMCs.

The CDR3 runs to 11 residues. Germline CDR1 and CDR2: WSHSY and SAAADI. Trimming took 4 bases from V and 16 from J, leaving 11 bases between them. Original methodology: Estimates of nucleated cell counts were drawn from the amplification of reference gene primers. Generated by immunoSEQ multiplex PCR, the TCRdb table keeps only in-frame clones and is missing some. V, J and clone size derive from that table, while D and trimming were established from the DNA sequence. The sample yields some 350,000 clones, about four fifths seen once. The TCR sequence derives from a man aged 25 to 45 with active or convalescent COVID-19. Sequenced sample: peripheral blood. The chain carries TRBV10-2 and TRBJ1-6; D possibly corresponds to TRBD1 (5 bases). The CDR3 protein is CASSGQLLLHF. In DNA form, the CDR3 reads TGCGCCAGCAGTGGACAGCTCCTACTCCACTTT.